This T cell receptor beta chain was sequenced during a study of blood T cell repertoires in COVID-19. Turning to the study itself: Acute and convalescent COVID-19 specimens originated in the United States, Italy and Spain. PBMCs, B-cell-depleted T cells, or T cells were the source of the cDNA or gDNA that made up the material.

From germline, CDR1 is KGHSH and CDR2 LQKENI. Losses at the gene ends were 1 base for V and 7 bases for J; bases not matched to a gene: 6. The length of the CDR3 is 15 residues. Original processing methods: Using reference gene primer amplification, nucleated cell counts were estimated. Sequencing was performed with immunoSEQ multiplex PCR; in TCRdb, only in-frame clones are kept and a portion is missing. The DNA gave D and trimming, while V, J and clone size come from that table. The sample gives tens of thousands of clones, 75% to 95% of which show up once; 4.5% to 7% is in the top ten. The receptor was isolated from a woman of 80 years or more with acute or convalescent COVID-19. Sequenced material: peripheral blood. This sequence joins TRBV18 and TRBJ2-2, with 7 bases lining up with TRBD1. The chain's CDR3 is CASSPLGGSLGELFF. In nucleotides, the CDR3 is TGTGCCAGCTCACCACTAGGGGGCAGTCTCGGGGAGCTGTTTTTT.